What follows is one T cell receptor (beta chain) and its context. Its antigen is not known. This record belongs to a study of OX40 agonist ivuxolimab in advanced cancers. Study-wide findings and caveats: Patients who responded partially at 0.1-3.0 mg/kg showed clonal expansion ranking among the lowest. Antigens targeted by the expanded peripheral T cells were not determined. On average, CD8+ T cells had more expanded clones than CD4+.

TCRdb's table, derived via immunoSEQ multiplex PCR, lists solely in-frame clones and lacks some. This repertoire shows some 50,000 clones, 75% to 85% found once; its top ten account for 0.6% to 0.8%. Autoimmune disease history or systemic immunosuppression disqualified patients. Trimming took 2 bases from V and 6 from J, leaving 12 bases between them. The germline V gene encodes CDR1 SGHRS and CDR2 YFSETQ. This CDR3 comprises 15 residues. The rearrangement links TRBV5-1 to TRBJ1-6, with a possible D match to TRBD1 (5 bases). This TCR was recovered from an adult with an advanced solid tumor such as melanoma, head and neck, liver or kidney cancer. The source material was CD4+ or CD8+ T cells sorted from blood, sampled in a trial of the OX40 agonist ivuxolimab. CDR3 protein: CASSLSGSGNSPLHF. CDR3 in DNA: TGCGCCAGCAGCTTATCAGGGTCGGGTAATTCACCCCTCCACTTT. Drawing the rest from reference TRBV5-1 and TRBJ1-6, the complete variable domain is KAGVTQTPRYLIKTRGQQVTLSCSPISGHRSVSWYQQTPGQGLQFLFEYFSETQRNKGNFPGRFSGRQFSNSRSEMNVSTLELGDSALYLCASSLSGSGNSPLHFGNGTRLTVT.